This T cell receptor beta chain was captured by sequencing in a study of blood T cell repertoires in COVID-19 (dated by TCRdb to the early 2020s). At the level of the whole study: Samples covering the acute and convalescent phases of COVID-19 were provided by collaborators in the United States, Italy and Spain. Samples came from the ongoing ImmuneRACE study (first 160 participants) plus 1,254 subjects from 6 global collaborators. Subjects who had been exposed to COVID-19, were actively infected with it, or had recovered from it provided the deeply sampled blood TCRbeta repertoires that made up the dataset. Where available, HLA class I and class II types were obtained from metadata supplied by the sample provider rather than from assay-based typing. The repertoires were made available in a free public database intended to serve as a resource for research on the immune response to SARS-CoV-2. The material from the prospective study consisted of cDNA or gDNA derived from T cells, B-cell-depleted T cells, or PBMCs. A de-identified subject ID, COVID-19 status, age in years and sex were almost always included in the sample metadata.

Note on this clone: Its antigen is currently not known. Qualities for individual bases were not recorded, and no much larger clone is one base off.

One collaborating source in Seattle enrolled patients while the patients were actively infected and followed the patients over time throughout the course of disease. The collaborating institutions used their own protocols to collect whole blood in K2EDTA tubes. Collaborator samples were shipped for TCRbeta analysis as frozen whole blood, isolated PBMCs, or DNA extracted from either sample type. TCRbeta CDR3 regions were amplified from genomic DNA by means of the immunoSEQ Assay, a bias-controlled multiplex PCR. The authors processed their data as follows. The number of nucleated cells in each sample was estimated from the amplification of reference gene primers within the assay. To quantify the absolute abundance of each unique TCRbeta CDR3 rearrangement, sequence reads were collapsed and filtered. Productive Simpson clonality was computed per sample as the square root of Simpson's diversity index over productive rearrangements. TCRdb limited this immuneACCESS table to in-frame rearrangements with V and J called. A share of clones is missing; checked studies link under half to unresolved V genes, and the rest is unexplained. The V and J calls and the clone size are those of that table, but D and trimming were determined from the DNA. Within this sample are about 160,000 clones, with around 74% of them counted one time only. The biggest ten clones account for approximately 7.6% of the sample.

The full study reports these points: Clinical and demographic metadata were provided uncurated, with the amount varying by source and participant.

The germline V gene gives CDR1 as SGHVS and CDR2 as FNYEAQ. V is clipped by 5 bases and J by 0 bases, and the sequence between their germline boundaries is 14 bases long. Inclusive of the bounding cysteine and phenylalanine, the CDR3 is 17 residues long. This entry keeps only the CDR3 DNA: 51 bases, framed from base 1. The TCR originated in a woman aged 60-75 years with COVID-19, enrolled during active disease. The sequence joins TRBV7-6 to TRBJ2-6; a confident D gene designation cannot be given. Input material: peripheral blood. For the CDR3, the sequence is CASSKIGGGSGANVLTF. The nucleotides are TGTGCCAGCAGCAAGATAGGTGGCGGCTCTGGGGCCAACGTCCTGACTTTC.